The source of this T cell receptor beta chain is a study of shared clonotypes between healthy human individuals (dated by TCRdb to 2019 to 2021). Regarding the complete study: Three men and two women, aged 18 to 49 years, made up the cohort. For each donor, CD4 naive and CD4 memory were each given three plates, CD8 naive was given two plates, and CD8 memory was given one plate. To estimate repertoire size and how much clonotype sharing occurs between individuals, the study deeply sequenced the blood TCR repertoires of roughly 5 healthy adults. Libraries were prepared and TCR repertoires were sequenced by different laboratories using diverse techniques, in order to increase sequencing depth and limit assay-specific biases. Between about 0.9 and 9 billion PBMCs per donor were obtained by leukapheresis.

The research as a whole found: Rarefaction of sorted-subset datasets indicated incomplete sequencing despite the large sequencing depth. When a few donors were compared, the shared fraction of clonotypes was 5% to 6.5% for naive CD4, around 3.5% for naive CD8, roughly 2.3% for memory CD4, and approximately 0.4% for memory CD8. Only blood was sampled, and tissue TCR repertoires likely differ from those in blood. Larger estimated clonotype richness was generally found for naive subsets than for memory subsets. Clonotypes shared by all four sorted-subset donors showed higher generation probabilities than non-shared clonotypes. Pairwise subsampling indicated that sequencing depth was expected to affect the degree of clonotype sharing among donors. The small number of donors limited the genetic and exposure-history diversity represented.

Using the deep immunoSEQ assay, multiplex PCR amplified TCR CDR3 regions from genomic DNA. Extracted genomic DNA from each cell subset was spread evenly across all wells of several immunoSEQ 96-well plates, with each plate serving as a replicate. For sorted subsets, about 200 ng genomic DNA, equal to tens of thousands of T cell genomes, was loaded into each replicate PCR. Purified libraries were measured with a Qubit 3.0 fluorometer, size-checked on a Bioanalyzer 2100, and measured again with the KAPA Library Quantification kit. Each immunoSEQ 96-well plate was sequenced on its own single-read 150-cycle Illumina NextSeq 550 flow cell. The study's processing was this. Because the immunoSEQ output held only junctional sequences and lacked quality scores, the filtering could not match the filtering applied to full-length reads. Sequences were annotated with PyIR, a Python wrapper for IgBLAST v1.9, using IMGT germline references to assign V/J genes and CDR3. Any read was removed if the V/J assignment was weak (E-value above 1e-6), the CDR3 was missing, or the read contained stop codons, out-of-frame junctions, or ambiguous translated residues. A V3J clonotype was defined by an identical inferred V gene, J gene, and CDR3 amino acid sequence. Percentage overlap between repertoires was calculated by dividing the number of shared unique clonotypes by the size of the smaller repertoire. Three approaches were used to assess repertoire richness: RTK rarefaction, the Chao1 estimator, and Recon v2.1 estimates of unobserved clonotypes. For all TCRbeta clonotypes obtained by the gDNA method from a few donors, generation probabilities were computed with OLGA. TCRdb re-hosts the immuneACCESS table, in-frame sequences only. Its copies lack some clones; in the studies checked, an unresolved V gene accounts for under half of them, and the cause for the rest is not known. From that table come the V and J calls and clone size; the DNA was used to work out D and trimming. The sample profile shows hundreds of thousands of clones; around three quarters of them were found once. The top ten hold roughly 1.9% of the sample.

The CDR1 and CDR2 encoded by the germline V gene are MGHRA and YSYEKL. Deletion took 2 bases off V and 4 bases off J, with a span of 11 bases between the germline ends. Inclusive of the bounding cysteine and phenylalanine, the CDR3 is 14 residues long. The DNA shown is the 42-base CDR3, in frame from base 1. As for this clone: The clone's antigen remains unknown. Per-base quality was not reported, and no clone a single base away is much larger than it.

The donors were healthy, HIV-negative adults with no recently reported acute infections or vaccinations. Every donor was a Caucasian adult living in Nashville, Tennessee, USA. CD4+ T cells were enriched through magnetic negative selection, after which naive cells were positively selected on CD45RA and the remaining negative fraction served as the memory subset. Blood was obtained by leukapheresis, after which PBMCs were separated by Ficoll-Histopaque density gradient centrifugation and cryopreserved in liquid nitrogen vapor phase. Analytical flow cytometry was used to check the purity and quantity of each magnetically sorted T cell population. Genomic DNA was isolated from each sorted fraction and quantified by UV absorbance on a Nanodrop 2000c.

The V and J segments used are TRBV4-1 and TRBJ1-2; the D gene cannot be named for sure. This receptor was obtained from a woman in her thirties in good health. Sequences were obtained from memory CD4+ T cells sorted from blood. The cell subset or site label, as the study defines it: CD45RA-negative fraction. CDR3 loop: CASSQQASGYGYTF. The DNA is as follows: TGCGCCAGCAGCCAACAGGCGAGTGGCTATGGCTACACCTTC.